Below, 32 T cell receptor beta chains from the same sample are listed, as sequenced in a study of blood T cell repertoires in COVID-19. This table comes from immunoSEQ multiplex PCR, and its TCRdb copy is limited to in-frame clones, with some not included. The table records approximately 170,000 clones, less than 85% of them present only once. The sequenced material came from PBMCs or T cells enriched from blood (not recorded which). All receptors come from a woman in her forties or fifties who had recovered from COVID-19.

The rearrangement uses TRBV7-8 and TRBJ2-1; tentatively, D is TRBD2 (5 bases). From germline, CDR1 is SGHVS and CDR2 FQNEAQ. The V and J ends lost 5 bases and 7 bases respectively, with 18 bases between them. The CDR3 is 15 amino acids. Here the CDR3 reads CASSPPFAGRNEQFF. CDR3 nucleotides: TGTGCCAGCAGCCCCCCTTTTGCGGGCAGGAATGAGCAGTTCTTC. The full variable domain, rest sourced from reference TRBV7-8 and TRBJ2-1, is GAGVSQSPRYKVAKRGQDVALRCDPISGHVSLFWYQQALGQGPEFLTYFQNEAQLDKSGLPSDRFFAERPEGSVSTLKIQRTQQEDSAVYLCASSPPFAGRNEQFFGPGTRLTVL.

This chain uses TRBV5-1 with TRBJ2-1, with D maybe TRBD1 (6 bases). Trimming took off 4 bases at V and 5 bases at J, with 13 bases between the two ends. The length of the CDR3 is 14 residues. The germline gives CDR1 SGHRS, CDR2 YFSETQ. CDR3 sequence: CASSLTTGNNEQFF. The DNA of the CDR3 is TGCGCCAGCAGCCTTACAACAGGGAACAATGAGCAGTTCTTC.

The chain has TRBV3-1 (or the pseudogene TRBV3-2) and TRBJ1-1, with 7 bases identical to TRBD1. Germline V gene data show CDR1 as LGHDT and CDR2 as YNNKEL (reference sequence). With V trimmed by 4 bases and J by 11 bases, 10 bases remained unmatched. The CDR3 is made up of 13 amino acids. The CDR3 DNA sequence: TGTGCCAGCAGCCCACTTGGACAGGCGGGTGCTTTCTTT. It encodes CASSPLGQAGAFF.

The chain couples TRBV9 to TRBJ1-2; D gene ambiguous. The CDR3 is made up of 12 amino acids. Germline CDR1 is SGDLS and CDR2 is YYNGEE. Trimming took 7 bases from V and 5 from J, leaving 12 bases between them. For the CDR3, the DNA is TGTGCCAGCGGTCGGGAAGGGTATGGCTACACCTTC. Residues: CASGREGYGYTF.

The chain links TRBV4-1 to TRBJ2-5; D may be TRBD1 (6 bases). The CDR3 is 13 residues long. Germline CDR1 MGHRA, CDR2 YSYEKL. Trimming cost V 1 base and J 5 bases, with 8 bases left between them. CDR3 sequence (DNA): TGCGCCAGCAGCCAAGGGGGGCTGGAGACCCAGTACTTC. Amino acid sequence: CASSQGGLETQYF.

A few counts support this clone. The chain links TRBV30 to TRBJ2-5, with 9 bases aligning to TRBD2. The ends lost 4 bases at V and 9 bases at J; junction bases unmatched: 12. The CDR3 has 14 amino acids. Germline V gene sequence: CDR1 GTSNPN, CDR2 SVGIG (reference sequence). CDR3 nucleotides: TGTGCCTGGACTCCTAGCGGGGTATTCGGGTCCCAGTACTTC. This sequence encodes CAWTPSGVFGSQYF.

The chain uses TRBV5-1 and TRBJ2-1, with 9 nucleotides matching TRBD2. There are 14 residues in the CDR3. Germline V gene sequence: CDR1 SGHRS, CDR2 YFSETQ. V lost 5 bases to trimming and J lost 8 bases; unmatched junction nucleotides: 8. The CDR3 is CASRGSGSVDEQFF. In nucleotides, the CDR3 is TGCGCCAGCAGAGGTAGCGGGAGTGTAGATGAGCAGTTCTTC.

The V and J genes are TRBV27 and TRBJ1-2; possible D gene TRBD1, 5 bases. V lost 3 bases and J lost 8, with 16 bases in between. The CDR3 loop spans 14 amino acids. Germline V lookup: CDR1 MNHEY, CDR2 SMNVEV (reference sequence). As DNA, the CDR3 is TGTGCCAGCAGTTTCCTCAGGGAAGAAGGCGGCTACACCTTC. This sequence encodes CASSFLREEGGYTF.

The rearrangement uses TRBV5-8 and TRBJ2-1; 7 bases align to TRBD2. The CDR3 runs to 16 residues. J lost 4 bases, V lost 4 bases, and 11 bases had no gene match. Germline assignment: CDR1 SGHTS and CDR2 YDEGEE. The CDR3 sequence: CASSVSAAGPYNEQFF. The CDR3 DNA reads TGTGCCAGCAGCGTATCGGCAGCGGGACCGTACAATGAGCAGTTCTTC.

The chain combines TRBV28 with TRBJ2-5; 9 bases are shared with TRBD2. CDR1 and CDR2 (germline): MDHEN, SYDVKM. V shed 5 bases, J shed 1 base, and the junction held 2 bases outside the gene matches. The CDR3 runs 14 residues. The CDR3 DNA reads TGTGCCAGCAGTCCAGCGGGGGGCCAAGAGACCCAGTACTTC. Its translation: CASSPAGGQETQYF.

The sample holds one count of this clone. Written as DNA, the CDR3 is TGTGCCAGCAGCCCAACCAGTGCCTACGAGCAGTACGTC. Encoded protein: CASSPTSAYEQYV. The chain has TRBV11-2 and TRBJ2-7; D gene unclear. Germline loops: CDR1 SGHAT, CDR2 FQNNGV. The V end was cut by 5 bases, the J end by 2 bases, with 10 bases between. CDR3 length: 13 amino acids.

This chain links TRBV9 with TRBJ1-2; D might be TRBD1 (6 bases). Between the trimmed V and J ends, which lost 3 bases and 7 bases, there was a span of 7 bases. Germline values: CDR1 SGDLS, CDR2 YYNGEE. This CDR3 has 11 amino acids. CDR3 sequence: CASSGTVGYTF. The CDR3 DNA sequence: TGTGCCAGCAGCGGGACAGTTGGCTACACCTTC.

The chain combines TRBV29-1 with TRBJ2-1, with D possibly being TRBD1 (6 bases). This CDR3 spans 15 amino acids. Germline V CDR1 and CDR2: SQVTM, ANQGSEA. Between the trimmed V and J ends, which lost 1 base and 1 base, there was a span of 11 bases. DNA for the CDR3: TGCAGCGTTGAAGGGACAGAGGTATCCTACAATGAGCAGTTCTTC. This sequence encodes CSVEGTEVSYNEQFF.

The chain carries TRBV27 and TRBJ2-5; 10 nucleotides line up with TRBD2. CDR1 is MNHEY, CDR2 SMNVEV, per germline (reference sequence). CDR3 length: 16 amino acids. The V gene end was trimmed by 6 bases and the J gene end by 2 bases; junction bases not matched to a gene: 9. This CDR3 is CASSSGLAAPQETQYF. CDR3 coding DNA: TGTGCCAGCAGCAGCGGACTAGCGGCCCCTCAAGAGACCCAGTACTTC.

The rearrangement links TRBV30 to TRBJ1-5, with no clear D. Trimming left V 5 bases short and J 3 bases short, with 14 bases between. The CDR3 is made up of 14 amino acids. CDR1 GTSNPN and CDR2 SVGIG come from the germline V gene (reference sequence). CDR3 sequence: CAWSIGGPNQPQHF. The DNA for the CDR3 is TGTGCCTGGTCAATTGGAGGACCCAATCAGCCCCAGCATTTT.

This clone was seen a handful of times. The genes are TRBV2 and TRBJ1-4, with 8 bases matching TRBD1. The germline CDR1 and CDR2 sequences are SNHLY and FYNNEI. The CDR3 runs to 14 residues. With 6 bases clipped from V and 7 bases from J, the junction kept 7 bases outside the gene matches. CDR3 sequence: CASRRGTGGEKLFF. The CDR3 DNA reads TGTGCCAGCAGACGCGGGACAGGTGGTGAAAAACTGTTTTTT.

The V call is TRBV18, the J call TRBJ1-1; TRBD1 matches 7 bases. Germline CDR1 is KGHSH and CDR2 is LQKENI. Trimming at V came to 3 bases and at J to 2 bases, leaving 15 bases not matched to a gene. This CDR3 comprises 18 residues. In nucleotides, the CDR3 is TGTGCCAGCTCACCGCGACAGGGAAGGAGGATGGATAACACTGAAGCTTTCTTT. Its protein is CASSPRQGRRMDNTEAFF.

This clone appeared once. The V and J genes are TRBV12-1 and TRBJ2-7; no check of the table's D call, TRBD1, against the DNA was made. TRBV12-1 is a documented pseudogene. This CDR3 has 15 amino acids. In DNA, the CDR3 is TGTGCCAGCAGGGGGCCGGAGAACCTAAGTTACGAGCAGTACGTC. Amino acid sequence: CASRGPENLSYEQYV.

The V gene is TRBV18, the J gene TRBJ1-2; TRBD1 might be the D (6 bases). V lost 3 bases, J lost 2 bases, and 13 bases lay in between. From germline, CDR1 is KGHSH and CDR2 LQKENI. The CDR3 has 15 amino acids. CDR3 nucleotides: TGTGCCAGCTCACCGGTGTTGCAGGGGAACTATGGCTACACCTTC. Translation gives CASSPVLQGNYGYTF.

The chain recombines TRBV6-1 with TRBJ1-1; no reliable D call. V was shortened by 0 bases and J by 2 bases, with 7 bases between the two germline ends. The CDR3 runs to 14 residues. Germline CDR1 MNHNS, CDR2 SASEGT. This CDR3 is CASSEAGGNTEAFF. CDR3 in DNA: TGTGCCAGCAGTGAAGCGGGAGGTAACACTGAAGCTTTCTTT.

In this sample, this clone turned up once. The V and J genes are TRBV27 and TRBJ1-6; weak D call: TRBD1 (5 bases). CDR3 length: 14 residues. The V end lost 5 bases, the J end lost 13 bases, and 18 bases lay between the germline ends. Germline assignment: CDR1 MNHEY and CDR2 SMNVEV (reference sequence). CDR3 sequence (DNA): TGTGCCAGCAGTCCGACAGTGGGTGATCGGCCCCTCCACTTT. Translation gives CASSPTVGDRPLHF.

The chain couples TRBV5-4 to TRBJ2-7, with TRBD1 identical over 8 bases. The CDR3 covers 14 residues. CDR1 and CDR2 from the germline V gene are SGHNT and YYREEE (reference sequence). V lost 7 bases, J lost 2 bases, and 8 bases stayed unmatched. The CDR3 region is CASARDRLAYEQYV. The CDR3 region has the DNA TGTGCCAGCGCACGGGACAGGTTGGCCTACGAGCAGTACGTC.

The rearrangement links TRBV2 to TRBJ1-6; D is perhaps TRBD1 (5 bases). Germline CDR1 reads SNHLY; CDR2 reads FYNNEI. This CDR3 region has 13 residues. Trimming took off 5 bases at V and 7 bases at J, with 9 bases between the two ends. As DNA, the CDR3 is TGTGCCAGCAGTTCTCGGGGGAATTCACCCCTCCACTTT. Amino acids: CASSSRGNSPLHF.

The V call is TRBV25-1, the J call TRBJ1-2, with D perhaps TRBD1 (5 bases). Between the trimmed V and J ends, which lost 4 bases and 3 bases, there was a span of 9 bases. Germline V gives CDR1 MGHDK, CDR2 SYGVNS. The length of the CDR3 is 13 residues. The CDR3 protein is CASSGVGDYGYTF. CDR3 DNA: TGTGCCAGCAGTGGTGTAGGGGACTATGGCTACACCTTC.

The chain combines TRBV7-2 with TRBJ1-3; D is unresolved. CDR3 length equals 15 residues. The V end lost 5 bases, the J end lost 4 bases, and 15 bases lay between the germline ends. Germline V gene sequence: CDR1 SGHTA, CDR2 FQGNSA. In DNA form, the CDR3 reads TGTGCCAGCAGCGCGACGGACTTCTCCGGAAACACCATATATTTT. It translates to CASSATDFSGNTIYF.

This clone was recorded a few times. This chain joins TRBV3-1 (or the pseudogene TRBV3-2) and TRBJ1-1; D not certain. Per the germline V gene, CDR1 is LGHDT and CDR2 is YNNKEL (reference sequence). The CDR3 has 12 amino acids. Trimming shortened V by 0 bases and J by 10 bases, and 9 bases separated the two germline ends. The CDR3 DNA is TGTGCCAGCAGCCAAGACAATCAGGCAGCTTTCTTT. Translation gives CASSQDNQAAFF.

V and J are TRBV6-5 and TRBJ2-5; 10 bases match TRBD1. J was trimmed by 4 bases and V by 2 bases; bases with no gene match: 4. Per the germline V gene, CDR1 is MNHEY and CDR2 is SVGAGI. The CDR3 runs to 15 residues. CDR3 in amino acids: CASSYGTGEGETQYF. The CDR3 bases are TGTGCCAGCAGTTACGGGACAGGGGAGGGAGAGACCCAGTACTTC.

In this sample, this clone turned up a few times. This sequence joins TRBV18 and TRBJ1-3; 8 nucleotides align to TRBD1. Germline CDR1 KGHSH, CDR2 LQKENI. CDR3 length: 16 residues. V dropped 5 bases and J dropped 0; count of bases not matched to a gene: 6. CDR3 DNA: TGTGCCAGCTCATCAGGGGGCCGTAGCTCTGGAAACACCATATATTTT. This codes for CASSSGGRSSGNTIYF.

The J gene is TRBJ2-1, the V gene TRBV14; 8 bases agree with TRBD2. CDR3 length: 17 amino acids. V gave up 4 bases and J gave up 6 bases; unmatched junction bases: 14. The germline V gene has CDR1 SGHDN and CDR2 FVKESK. The CDR3 sequence: CASSRRVQAGGVNEQFF. The CDR3 DNA follows: TGTGCCAGCAGCCGAAGGGTTCAGGCGGGGGGCGTCAATGAGCAGTTCTTC. The full variable domain, rest sourced from reference TRBV14 and TRBJ2-1, is EAGVTQFPSHSVIEKGQTVTLRCDPISGHDNLYWYRRVMGKEIKFLLHFVKESKQDESGMPNNRFLAERTGGTYSTLKVQPAELEDSGVYFCASSRRVQAGGVNEQFFGPGTRLTVL.

J is TRBJ1-2 and V is TRBV10-3, with D possibly matching TRBD1 (5 bases). V was pared by 3 bases and J by 6 bases, with 11 bases between. The germline gives CDR1 ENHRY, CDR2 SYGVKD. This CDR3 comprises 13 residues. CDR3 protein: CAISEAGRNGYTF. The CDR3 DNA sequence: TGTGCCATCAGTGAAGCAGGGAGGAATGGCTACACCTTC.

CDR3 in DNA: TGTGCCAGCAGACAGGGGGCATTGAGGGGCGGCTACACCTTC. It is translated as CASRQGALRGGYTF. The gene calls are TRBV28 and TRBJ1-2, with TRBD1 matching over 9 bases. There are 14 residues in the CDR3. Germline V gene data show CDR1 as MDHEN and CDR2 as SYDVKM. Unmatched junction bases numbered 10, after V lost 6 bases and J lost 8 bases.

This clone was seen just once. The genes are TRBV24-1 and TRBJ1-5, with D unresolved. CDR1 is KGHDR and CDR2 is SFDVKD in the germline V gene. The CDR3 has 14 amino acids. V dropped 4 bases and J dropped 1 base, with 7 bases sitting between them. The CDR3 sequence: CATSEVQSNQPQHF. As DNA, the CDR3 is TGTGCCACCAGTGAAGTCCAGAGCAATCAGCCCCAGCATTTT.